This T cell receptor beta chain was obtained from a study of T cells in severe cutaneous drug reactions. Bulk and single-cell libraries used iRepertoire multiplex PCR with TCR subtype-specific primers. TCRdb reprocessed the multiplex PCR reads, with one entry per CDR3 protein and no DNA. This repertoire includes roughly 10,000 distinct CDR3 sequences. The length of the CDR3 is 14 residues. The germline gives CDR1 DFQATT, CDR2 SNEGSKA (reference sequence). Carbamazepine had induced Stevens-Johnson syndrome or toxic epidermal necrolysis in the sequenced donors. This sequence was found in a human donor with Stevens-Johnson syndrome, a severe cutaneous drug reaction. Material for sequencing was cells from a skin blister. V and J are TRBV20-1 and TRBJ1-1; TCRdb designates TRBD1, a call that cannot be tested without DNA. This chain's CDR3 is CSARDPAADSEAFF.